This T cell receptor beta chain comes out of a study of cytomegalovirus exposure and HLA in healthy donors. General study points: The dataset shows that most TCR sequences were rare, while some public TCRs occurred in many donors. In a later analysis, the majority of CMV-associated beta chains seemingly showed HLA restriction. Reportedly, diagnosis of cytomegalovirus status by the classifier showed high specificity and sensitivity. TCR beta chain V- and J-gene trimming was linked, in a later analysis, to a missense variant in DCLRE1C.

Turning to this clone: Its cognate antigen is unknown.

The PCR employed 60 Vbeta primers together with 13 Jbeta primers. Sequencing used immunoSEQ multiplex PCR; TCRdb keeps in-frame clones, though not all of them. The data show around 150,000 clones, approximately 80% seen once. Trimming shortened V by 6 bases and J by 0 bases, and 12 bases separated the two germline ends. The germline gives CDR1 MGHDK, CDR2 SYGVNS. The length of the CDR3 is 14 residues. This TCR was recovered from a man aged 25 to 45 in good health and CMV-seronegative. The chain recombines TRBV25-1 with TRBJ2-7, with a tentative D call TRBD2 (6 bases). Sequenced sample: PBMCs. The CDR3: CASSLAYSSYEQYF. The DNA for the CDR3 is TGTGCCAGCAGCCTAGCGTACAGCTCCTACGAGCAGTACTTC.